The clone carrying this T cell receptor beta chain is a singleton in its sample. Antigen specificity is unknown. Libraries were prepared by immunoSEQ multiplex PCR; TCRdb keeps only in-frame clonotypes and omits some of them. There are hundreds of thousands of clones in the sample; about 88% occur only once, and around 2.5% lies in the top ten. The treatment here: some 20 received Ad26.COV2.S at low or high dose, single or two shots; about 5 received placebo; per-sample allocation not given. Day 63 after the first vaccine or placebo injection was the time point for sampling. Ad26 vector vaccine expressed Wuhan-strain SARS-CoV-2 spike. The data originate from a study of Ad26.COV2.S vaccination and SARS-CoV-2 variants. Overall study findings and caveats: Spike-specific TCR breadth in vaccine recipients exceeded that seen in placebo recipients.

Looked up from germline, CDR1 is SGHAT and CDR2 is FQDESV (reference sequence). This CDR3 has 16 amino acids. The V and J ends lost 5 bases and 1 base respectively, with 16 bases between them. V and J are TRBV11-1 and TRBJ2-3, with D maybe TRBD1 (5 bases). The material sequenced was peripheral blood, taken in a trial of Ad26.COV2.S vaccine versus placebo. This receptor was taken from a person aged 18-65 years who received the Ad26.COV2.S COVID-19 vaccine or a placebo. The CDR3 DNA reads TGTGCCAGCAGCCGCCAGGGTCTTTATCGCACAGATACGCAGTATTTT. This gives the protein CASSRQGLYRTDTQYF. Full variable domain (outside the CDR3, taken from reference TRBV11-1 and TRBJ2-3): EAEVAQSPRYKITEKSQAVAFWCDPISGHATLYWYRQILGQGPELLVQFQDESVVDDSQLPKDRFSAERLKGVDSTLKIQPAELGDSAMYLCASSRQGLYRTDTQYFGPGTRLTVL.